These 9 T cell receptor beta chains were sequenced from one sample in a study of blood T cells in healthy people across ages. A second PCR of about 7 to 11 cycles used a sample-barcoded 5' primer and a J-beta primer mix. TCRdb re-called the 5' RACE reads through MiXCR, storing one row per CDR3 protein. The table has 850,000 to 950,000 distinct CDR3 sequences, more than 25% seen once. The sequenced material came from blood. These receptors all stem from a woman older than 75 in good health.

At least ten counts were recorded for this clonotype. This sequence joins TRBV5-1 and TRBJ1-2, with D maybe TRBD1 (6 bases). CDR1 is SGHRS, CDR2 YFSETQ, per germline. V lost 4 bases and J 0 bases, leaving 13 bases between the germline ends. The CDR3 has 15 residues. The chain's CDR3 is CASSLTGNPNYGYTF. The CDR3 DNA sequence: TGCGCCAGCAGCCTTACAGGGAACCCTAACTATGGCTACACCTTC.

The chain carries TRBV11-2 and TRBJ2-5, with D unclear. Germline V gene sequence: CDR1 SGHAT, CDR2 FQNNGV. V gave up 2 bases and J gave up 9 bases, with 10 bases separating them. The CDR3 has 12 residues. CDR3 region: CASSLISRAQYF. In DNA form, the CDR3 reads TGTGCCAGCAGCTTAATTAGCCGGGCCCAGTACTTC.

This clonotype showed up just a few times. As DNA, the CDR3 is TGTGCCAGCAGACTAGGGGGGGGTACCGGGGAGCTGTTTTTT. Its translation is CASRLGGGTGELFF. The chain carries TRBV12-3 or TRBV12-4 and TRBJ2-2; a possible D gene is TRBD2 (7 bases). The CDR3 runs to 14 residues. Trimming took off 6 bases at V and 5 bases at J, with 13 bases between the two ends.

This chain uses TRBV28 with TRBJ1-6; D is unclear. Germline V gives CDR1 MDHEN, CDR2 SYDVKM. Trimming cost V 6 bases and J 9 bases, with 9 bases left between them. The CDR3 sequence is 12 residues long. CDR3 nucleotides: TGTGCCAGCAGGCCGGACGGTTCACCCCTCCACTTT. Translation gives CASRPDGSPLHF.

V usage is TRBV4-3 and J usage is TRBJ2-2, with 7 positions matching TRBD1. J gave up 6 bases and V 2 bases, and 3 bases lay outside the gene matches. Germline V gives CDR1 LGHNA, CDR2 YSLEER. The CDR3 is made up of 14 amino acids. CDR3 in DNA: TGCGCCAGCAGCCAACCCGACAGGGCCGGGGAGCTGTTTTTT. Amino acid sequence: CASSQPDRAGELFF.

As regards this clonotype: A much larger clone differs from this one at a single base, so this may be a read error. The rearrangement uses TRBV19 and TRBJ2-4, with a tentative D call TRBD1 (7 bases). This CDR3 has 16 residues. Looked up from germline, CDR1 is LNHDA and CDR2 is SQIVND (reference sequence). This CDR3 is CASSAEGALSKNIRYF. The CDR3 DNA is TGTGCCAGTAGTGCGGAGGGGGCTCTCTCCAAAAACATTCGGTACTTC.

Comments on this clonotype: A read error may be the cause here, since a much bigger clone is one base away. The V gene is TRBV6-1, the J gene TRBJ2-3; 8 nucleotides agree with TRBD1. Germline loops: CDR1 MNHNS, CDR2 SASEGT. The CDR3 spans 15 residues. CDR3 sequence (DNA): TGTACCAGCAGTGAGTCAGGGGGCCTAACAGATACGCAGTATTTT. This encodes CTSSESGGLTDTQYF.

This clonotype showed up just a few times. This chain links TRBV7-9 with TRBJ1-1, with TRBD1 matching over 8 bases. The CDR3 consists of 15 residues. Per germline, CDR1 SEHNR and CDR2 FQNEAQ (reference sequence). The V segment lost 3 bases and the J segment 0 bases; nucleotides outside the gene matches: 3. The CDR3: CASSFRDRMNTEAFF. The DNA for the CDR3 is TGTGCCAGCAGCTTTCGGGACAGGATGAACACTGAAGCTTTCTTT. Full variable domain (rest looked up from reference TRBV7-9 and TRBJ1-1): DTGVSQNPRHKITKRGQNVTFRCDPISEHNRLYWYRQTLGQGPEFLTYFQNEAQLEKSRLLSDRFSAERPKGSFSTLEIQRTEQGDSAMYLCASSFRDRMNTEAFFGQGTRLTVV.

The CDR3 sequence is CASSLFGTSGGNEQFF. The CDR3 nucleotides are TGTGCCAGCAGCTTATTCGGGACTAGCGGGGGGAATGAGCAGTTCTTC. This chain connects TRBV7-2 to TRBJ2-1; the match to TRBD2 covers 15 bases. Germline V lookup: CDR1 SGHTA, CDR2 FQGNSA. This CDR3 is 16 amino acids long. Unmatched junction bases numbered 3, after V lost 2 bases and J lost 7 bases. Complete variable domain (other parts from reference TRBV7-2 and TRBJ2-1): GAGVSQSPSNKVTEKGKDVELRCDPISGHTALYWYRQSLGQGLEFLIYFQGNSAPDKSGLPSDRFSAERTGGSVSTLTIQRTQQEDSAVYLCASSLFGTSGGNEQFFGPGTRLTVL.